What follows are 8 T cell receptor beta chains derived from one specimen sequenced in a study of vaccination and CD4 T cells after COVID-19. Oncomine TCR Beta short-read sequencing was applied to DNA from cultured CD4+ T cells. Each CDR3 protein gets one entry after TCRdb re-called the PCR reads with MiXCR. The table shows about 8,700 distinct CDR3 sequences, with 56% occurring only once. Antigen specificity for these receptors is unknown. Treatment given: roughly ten-day PBMC culture with coronavirus spike peptide pools or control peptides (ViraFEST assay). The sample consisted of CD4+ T cells from blood, cultured in vitro. Receptors were obtained from a human donor who had recovered from COVID-19.

This CDR3 reads CASSPLTGTGVGNTIYF. The CDR3 bases are TGTGCCAGCAGTCCCCTGACCGGGACAGGGGTTGGAAACACCATATATTTT. The gene calls are TRBV27 and TRBJ1-3; 10 bases are a match to TRBD1. Losses at the gene ends were 5 bases for V and 3 bases for J; bases not matched to a gene: 10. CDR3 size: 17 residues. Germline CDR1 is MNHEY and CDR2 is SMNVEV (reference sequence).

The rearrangement uses TRBV11-2 and TRBJ1-2; 7 nucleotides line up with TRBD1. After removal of 7 bases from V and 8 bases from J, the junction contained 13 bases not matched to a gene. The CDR3 sequence is 14 residues long. Germline assignment: CDR1 SGHAT and CDR2 FQNNGV. The CDR3 region is CASTALRGRYGYTF. The CDR3 DNA reads TGTGCCAGCACCGCATTGAGGGGGCGATACGGCTACACCTTC.

The CDR3 nucleotides read TGTGCCAGCACACTTTCCAGGGCGGTCGGGGAGCTGTTTTTT. As protein: CASTLSRAVGELFF. V and J are TRBV3-1 and TRBJ2-2, with D possibly being TRBD1 (5 bases). The germline V and J ends were trimmed by 7 bases and 7 bases, with 16 bases remaining between them. The CDR3 runs to 14 residues. From germline, CDR1 is LGHDT and CDR2 YNNKEL (reference sequence).

The V gene is TRBV20-1, the J gene TRBJ1-5; D remains unclear. The ends were cut back, 1 base at V and 3 bases at J, with 16 bases in the middle. CDR1 is DFQATT and CDR2 is SNEGSKA in the germline V gene (reference sequence). The CDR3 totals 16 residues. The CDR3 bases are TGCAGTGCTAGAGGGGTTCGGTTCACCGACAATCAGCCCCAGCATTTT. This encodes CSARGVRFTDNQPQHF.

This clonotype has just a few counts. This rearrangement joins TRBV20-1 to TRBJ2-5; D remains unclear. CDR1 and CDR2 from the germline V gene are DFQATT and SNEGSKA (reference sequence). The CDR3 runs 11 residues. The CDR3 protein is CSAENQETQYF. The CDR3 DNA sequence: TGCAGCGCGGAAAACCAAGAGACCCAGTACTTC.

This clonotype was counted a few times. The chain links TRBV5-5 to TRBJ2-7, with D unresolved. Trimming removed 6 bases at V and 2 bases at J, with 15 bases between. The CDR3 covers 14 residues. Germline values: CDR1 SGHKS, CDR2 YYEKEE (reference sequence). CDR3 residues: CASKKTQQAYEQYF. CDR3 nucleotides: TGTGCCAGCAAAAAAACTCAGCAGGCCTACGAGCAGTACTTC.

The chain links TRBV28 to TRBJ1-1; the match to TRBD1 covers 7 bases. Trimming removed 7 bases from V and 2 bases from J; junction bases left unmatched: 4. The germline gives CDR1 MDHEN, CDR2 SYDVKM. The CDR3 runs 13 residues. The CDR3 sequence is CASMAGGNTEAFF. CDR3 bases: TGTGCCAGCATGGCAGGGGGTAACACTGAAGCTTTCTTT.

In DNA form, the CDR3 reads TGTGCCACCCGCCTCGCCGCCTATGGCTACACCTTC. Protein product: CATRLAAYGYTF. The chain uses TRBV2 and TRBJ1-2; unclear D gene. V was trimmed by 10 bases and J by 4 bases, leaving 13 bases between them. The CDR3 runs to 12 residues. Germline V gene lookup returns CDR1 SNHLY and CDR2 FYNNEI.